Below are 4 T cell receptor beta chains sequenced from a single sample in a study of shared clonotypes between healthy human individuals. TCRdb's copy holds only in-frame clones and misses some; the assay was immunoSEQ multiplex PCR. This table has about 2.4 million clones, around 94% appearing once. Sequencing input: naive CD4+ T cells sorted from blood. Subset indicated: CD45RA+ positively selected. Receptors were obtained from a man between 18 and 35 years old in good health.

CDR3 loop: CAWSVQAGSEAFF. The DNA of the CDR3 is TGTGCCTGGAGTGTACAGGCCGGAAGCGAAGCTTTCTTT. The chain recombines TRBV30 with TRBJ1-1; a weak D match, TRBD1 (5 bases). CDR1 is GTSNPN and CDR2 is SVGIG in the germline V gene (reference sequence). The CDR3 runs to 13 residues. V was trimmed by 0 bases and J by 8 bases, leaving 13 bases between them.

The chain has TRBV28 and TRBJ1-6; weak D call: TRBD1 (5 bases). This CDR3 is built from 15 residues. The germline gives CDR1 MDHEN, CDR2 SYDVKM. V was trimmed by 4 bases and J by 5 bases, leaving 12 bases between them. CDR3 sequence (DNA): TGTGCCAGCAGTTATTTGGGGCGGAATAATTCACCCCTCCACTTT. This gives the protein CASSYLGRNNSPLHF.

This chain's CDR3 is CASSPGTSAYNQETQYF. The CDR3 DNA follows: TGCGCCAGCAGCCCTGGGACTAGCGCTTATAACCAAGAGACCCAGTACTTC. The chain recombines TRBV4-1 with TRBJ2-5, with 10 bases identical to TRBD2. V trimming: 4 bases; J trimming: 0 bases; junction bases outside the gene matches: 8. The CDR3 totals 17 residues. Germline V CDR1 and CDR2: MGHRA, YSYEKL.

CDR3 nucleotide sequence: TGTGCCAGTAGTATTCGATCGGGCTCGAACACCGGGGAGCTGTTTTTT. This translates into CASSIRSGSNTGELFF. The chain links TRBV19 to TRBJ2-2, with D unclear. Trimming took 3 bases from V and 0 from J, leaving 11 bases between them. The CDR3 sequence is 16 residues long. Germline V gene lookup returns CDR1 LNHDA and CDR2 SQIVND (reference sequence).